Reported below is one T cell receptor (beta chain). Its antigen is not identified. At one of its ends the junction is not consistent with the germline gene, which may arise from a read error. The data originate from a study of blood T cells in healthy people across ages. Primed by a sample-barcoded 5' primer and a J-beta primer mix, a second PCR proceeded for 7 to 11 cycles. Each cDNA was tagged by a template-switch adaptor containing 12 random nucleotides. A single record per CDR3 protein comes from TCRdb applying MiXCR to the 5' RACE reads. The sample carries 750,000 to 950,000 distinct CDR3 sequences, roughly 24% recorded once. Germline loops: CDR1 MNHEY, CDR2 SVGAGI. The CDR3 spans 13 residues. Study findings and constraints: TCR beta diversity per million T cells fell roughly linearly with age.

These data also formed part of another study, on T cells of mothers and their children. That source reports: Random nucleotides (2-4) and sample barcodes were added by the M1S primer used in the second PCR. For each mother, over 9.5 million TCR beta CDR3 reads were obtained, and for each child, a few million.

This TCR came from a boy younger than 18 in good health. Sequencing was done on a sample of blood. This chain links TRBV6-5 with TRBJ1-2; possibly TRBD1 for D (6 bases). CDR3 nucleotide sequence: TGTGCTAGCAGTCCCCCAGGGGATAGGGGCTACACCTTC. It codes for CASSPPGDRGYTF.